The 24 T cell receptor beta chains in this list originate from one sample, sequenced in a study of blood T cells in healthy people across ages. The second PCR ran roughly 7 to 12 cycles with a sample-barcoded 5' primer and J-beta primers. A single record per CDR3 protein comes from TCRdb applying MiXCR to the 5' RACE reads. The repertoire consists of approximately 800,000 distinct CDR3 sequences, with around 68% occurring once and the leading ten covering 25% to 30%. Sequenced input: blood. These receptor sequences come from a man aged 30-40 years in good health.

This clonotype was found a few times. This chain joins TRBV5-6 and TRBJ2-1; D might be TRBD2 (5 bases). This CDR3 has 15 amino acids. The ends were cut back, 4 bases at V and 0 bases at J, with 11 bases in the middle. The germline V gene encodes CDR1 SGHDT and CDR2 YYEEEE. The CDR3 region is CASSPGVSSYNEQFF. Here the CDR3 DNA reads TGTGCCAGCAGCCCCGGGGTTAGCTCCTACAATGAGCAGTTCTTC.

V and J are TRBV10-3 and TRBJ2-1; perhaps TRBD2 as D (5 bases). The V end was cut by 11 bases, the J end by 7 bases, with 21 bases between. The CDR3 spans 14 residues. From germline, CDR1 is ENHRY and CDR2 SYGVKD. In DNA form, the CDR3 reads TGTGCCGCAAAAGCGGCGGAATTGAGGAATGAGCAGTTCTTC. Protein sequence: CAAKAAELRNEQFF.

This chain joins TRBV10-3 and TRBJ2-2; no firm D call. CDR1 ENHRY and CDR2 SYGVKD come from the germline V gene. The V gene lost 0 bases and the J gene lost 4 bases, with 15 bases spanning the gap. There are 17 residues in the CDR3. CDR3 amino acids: CAISESKGLLATGELFF. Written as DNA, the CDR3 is TGTGCCATCAGTGAGTCGAAAGGGCTGCTGGCCACCGGGGAGCTGTTTTTT.

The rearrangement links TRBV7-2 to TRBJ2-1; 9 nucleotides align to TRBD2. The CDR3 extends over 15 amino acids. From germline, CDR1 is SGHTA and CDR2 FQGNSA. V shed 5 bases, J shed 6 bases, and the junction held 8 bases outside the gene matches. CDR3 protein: CASSRQGGGANEQFF. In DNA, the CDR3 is TGTGCCAGCAGCCGCCAGGGCGGGGGGGCCAATGAGCAGTTCTTC.

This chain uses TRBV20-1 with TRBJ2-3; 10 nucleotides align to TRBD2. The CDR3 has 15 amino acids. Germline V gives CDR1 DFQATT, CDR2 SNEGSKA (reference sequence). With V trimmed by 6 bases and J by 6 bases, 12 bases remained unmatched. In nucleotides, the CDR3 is TGCAGTGCGGCTAGCGGGGGAGCGATGACTGATACGCAGTATTTT. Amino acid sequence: CSAASGGAMTDTQYF.

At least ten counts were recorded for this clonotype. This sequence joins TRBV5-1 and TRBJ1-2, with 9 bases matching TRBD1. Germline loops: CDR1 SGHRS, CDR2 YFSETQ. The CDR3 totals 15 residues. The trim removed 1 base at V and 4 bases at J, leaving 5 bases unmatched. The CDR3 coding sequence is TGCGCCAGCAGCTTGCGGGCACAGGGGGCCTATGGCTACACCTTC. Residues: CASSLRAQGAYGYTF.

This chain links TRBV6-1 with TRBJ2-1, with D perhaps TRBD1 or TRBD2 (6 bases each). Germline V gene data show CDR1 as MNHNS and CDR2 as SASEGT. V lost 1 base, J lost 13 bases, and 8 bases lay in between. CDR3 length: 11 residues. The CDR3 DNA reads TGTGCCAGCAGTGAAGAGGGGGGTCAGTTCTTC. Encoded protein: CASSEEGGQFF.

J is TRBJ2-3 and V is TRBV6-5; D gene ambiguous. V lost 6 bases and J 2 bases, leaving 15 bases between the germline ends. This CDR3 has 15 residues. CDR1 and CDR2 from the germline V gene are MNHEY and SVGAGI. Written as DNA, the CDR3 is TGTGCCAGCAGCCGAAGTCTGGGCAACACAGATACGCAGTATTTT. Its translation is CASSRSLGNTDTQYF.

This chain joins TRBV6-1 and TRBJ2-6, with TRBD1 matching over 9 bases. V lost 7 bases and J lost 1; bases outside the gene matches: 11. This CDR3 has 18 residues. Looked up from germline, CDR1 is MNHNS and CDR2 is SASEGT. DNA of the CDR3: TGTGCCAGCACAGACAGGGGGAAAAGCTCGTCTGGGGCCAACGTCCTGACTTTC. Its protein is CASTDRGKSSSGANVLTF.

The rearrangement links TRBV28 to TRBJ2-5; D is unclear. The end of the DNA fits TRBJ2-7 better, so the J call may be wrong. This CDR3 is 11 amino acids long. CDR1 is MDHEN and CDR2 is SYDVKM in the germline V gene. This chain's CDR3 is CASSLWFEQYF. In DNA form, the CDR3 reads TGTGCCAGCAGTTTATGGTTCGAGCAGTACTTC.

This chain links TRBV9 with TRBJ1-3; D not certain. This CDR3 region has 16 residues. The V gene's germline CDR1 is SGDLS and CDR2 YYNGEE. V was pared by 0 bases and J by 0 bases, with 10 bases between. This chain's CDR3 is CASSVDSGSSGNTIYF. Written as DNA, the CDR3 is TGTGCCAGCAGCGTAGACTCGGGGTCCTCTGGAAACACCATATATTTT. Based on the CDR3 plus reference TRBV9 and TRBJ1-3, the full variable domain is DSGVTQTPKHLITATGQRVTLRCSPRSGDLSVYWYQQSLDQGLQFLIQYYNGEERAKGNILERFSAQQFPDLHSELNLSSLELGDSALYFCASSVDSGSSGNTIYFGEGSWLTVV.

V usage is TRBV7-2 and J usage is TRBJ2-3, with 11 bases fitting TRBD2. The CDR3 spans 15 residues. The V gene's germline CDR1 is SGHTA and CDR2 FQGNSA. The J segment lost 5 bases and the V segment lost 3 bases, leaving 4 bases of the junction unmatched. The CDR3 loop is CASSLIAGGKDTQYF. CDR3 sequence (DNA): TGTGCCAGCAGCTTGATAGCGGGGGGGAAAGATACGCAGTATTTT.

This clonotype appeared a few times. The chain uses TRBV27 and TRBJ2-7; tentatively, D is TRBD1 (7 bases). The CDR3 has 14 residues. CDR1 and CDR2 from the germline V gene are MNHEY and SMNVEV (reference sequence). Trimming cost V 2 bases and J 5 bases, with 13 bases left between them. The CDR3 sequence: CASSLRAGGNEQYF. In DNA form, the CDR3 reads TGTGCCAGCAGTTTACGAGCAGGGGGGAACGAGCAGTACTTC.

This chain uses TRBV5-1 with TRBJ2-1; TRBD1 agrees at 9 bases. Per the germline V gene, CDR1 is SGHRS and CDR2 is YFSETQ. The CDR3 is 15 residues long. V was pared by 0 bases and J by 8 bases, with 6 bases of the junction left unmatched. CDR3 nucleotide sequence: TGCGCCAGCAGCTTGGTGGGACAGGGTATCGATGAGCAGTTCTTC. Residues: CASSLVGQGIDEQFF. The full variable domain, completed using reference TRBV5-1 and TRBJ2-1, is KAGVTQTPRYLIKTRGQQVTLSCSPISGHRSVSWYQQTPGQGLQFLFEYFSETQRNKGNFPGRFSGRQFSNSRSEMNVSTLELGDSALYLCASSLVGQGIDEQFFGPGTRLTVL.

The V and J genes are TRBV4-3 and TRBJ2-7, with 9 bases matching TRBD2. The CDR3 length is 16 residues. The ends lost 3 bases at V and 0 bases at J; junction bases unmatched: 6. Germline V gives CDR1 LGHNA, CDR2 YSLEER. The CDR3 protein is CASSQDWTSDSYEQYF. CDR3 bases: TGCGCCAGCAGCCAGGACTGGACTAGCGACTCCTACGAGCAGTACTTC.

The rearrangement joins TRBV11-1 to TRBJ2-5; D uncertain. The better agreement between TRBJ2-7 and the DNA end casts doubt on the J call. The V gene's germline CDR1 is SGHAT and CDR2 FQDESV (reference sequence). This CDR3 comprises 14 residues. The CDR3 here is CASSFFSSPYEQYF. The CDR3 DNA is TGTGCCAGCAGCTTCTTCAGCAGCCCCTACGAGCAGTACTTC.

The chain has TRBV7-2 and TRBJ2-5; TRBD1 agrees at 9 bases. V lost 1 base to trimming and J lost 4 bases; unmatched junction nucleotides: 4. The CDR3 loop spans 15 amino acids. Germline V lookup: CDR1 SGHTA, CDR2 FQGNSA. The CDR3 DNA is TGTGCCAGCAGCTTAGGGGACAGGGTGCGAGAGACCCAGTACTTC. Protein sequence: CASSLGDRVRETQYF.

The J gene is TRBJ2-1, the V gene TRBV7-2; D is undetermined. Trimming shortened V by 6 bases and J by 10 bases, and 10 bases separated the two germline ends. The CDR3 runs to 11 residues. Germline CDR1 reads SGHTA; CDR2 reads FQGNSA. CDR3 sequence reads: CASREAVEQFF. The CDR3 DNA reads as TGTGCCAGCAGGGAAGCAGTCGAGCAGTTCTTC.

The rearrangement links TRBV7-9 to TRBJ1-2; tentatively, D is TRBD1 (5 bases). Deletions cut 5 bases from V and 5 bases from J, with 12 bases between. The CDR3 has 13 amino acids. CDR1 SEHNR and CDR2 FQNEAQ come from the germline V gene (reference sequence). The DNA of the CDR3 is TGTGCCAGCAGCCAGGGATGGTTTTATGGCTACACCTTC. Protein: CASSQGWFYGYTF.

Written as DNA, the CDR3 is TGTGCCAGCAGCCAAGACCAGGGTACTCGGGGCTACACCTTC. Its translation: CASSQDQGTRGYTF. V gene TRBV7-9 combines with J gene TRBJ1-2; D is perhaps TRBD1 (5 bases). Germline V gene sequence: CDR1 SEHNR, CDR2 FQNEAQ (reference sequence). V lost 5 bases to trimming and J lost 8 bases, with 18 bases between them. The CDR3 covers 14 residues. The entire variable domain, with the rest obtained from reference TRBV7-9 and TRBJ1-2, is as follows: DTGVSQNPRHKITKRGQNVTFRCDPISEHNRLYWYRQTLGQGPEFLTYFQNEAQLEKSRLLSDRFSAERPKGSFSTLEIQRTEQGDSAMYLCASSQDQGTRGYTFGSGTRLTVV.

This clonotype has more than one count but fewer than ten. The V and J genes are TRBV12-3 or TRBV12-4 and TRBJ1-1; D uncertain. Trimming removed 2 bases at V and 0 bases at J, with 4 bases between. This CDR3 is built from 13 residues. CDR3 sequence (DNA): TGTGCCAGCAGTTTACACCTGAACACTGAAGCTTTCTTT. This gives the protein CASSLHLNTEAFF.

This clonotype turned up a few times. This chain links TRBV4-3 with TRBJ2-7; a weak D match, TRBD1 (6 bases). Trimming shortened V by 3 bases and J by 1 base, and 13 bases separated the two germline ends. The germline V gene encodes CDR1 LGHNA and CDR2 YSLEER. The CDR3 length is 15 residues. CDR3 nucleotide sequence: TGCGCCAGCAGCCAGGGACACCGAGGGTCCTACGAGCAGTACTTC. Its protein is CASSQGHRGSYEQYF.

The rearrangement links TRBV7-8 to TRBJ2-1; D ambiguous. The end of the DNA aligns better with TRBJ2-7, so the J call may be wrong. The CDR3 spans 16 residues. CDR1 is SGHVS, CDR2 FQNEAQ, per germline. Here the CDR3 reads CASSLVTEALYDEQYF. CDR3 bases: TGTGCCAGCAGCTTAGTTACAGAAGCCTTATACGACGAGCAGTACTTC.

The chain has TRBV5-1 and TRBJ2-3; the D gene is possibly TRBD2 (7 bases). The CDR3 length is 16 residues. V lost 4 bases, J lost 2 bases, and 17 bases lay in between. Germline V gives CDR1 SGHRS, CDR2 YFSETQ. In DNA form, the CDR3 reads TGCGCCAGCAGCCACAGGAGGGGGGGCAACACAGATACGCAGTATTTT. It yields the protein CASSHRRGGNTDTQYF.